The 3 T cell receptor beta chains below come from one sample, sequenced in a study of T cell responses to AZD1222 COVID-19 vaccine. The data were produced by immunoSEQ multiplex PCR, yet TCRdb's version contains in-frame clones alone and is incomplete. The sample yields over 85,000 clones, around 94% seen once. Sequences were derived from peripheral blood, sampled on day 0 of AZD1222 vaccination. Source of these receptors: an adult in good health.

The chain has TRBV3-1 (or the pseudogene TRBV3-2) and TRBJ1-3, with unresolved D. V shed 0 bases and J shed 2 bases, with 17 bases lying between them. Germline V gene data show CDR1 as LGHDT and CDR2 as YNNKEL (reference sequence). The length of the CDR3 is 18 residues. The CDR3 here is CASSQDAQRLTTGNTIYF. CDR3 coding DNA: TGTGCCAGCAGCCAAGATGCCCAGAGGTTGACGACTGGAAACACCATATATTTT.

The chain uses TRBV27 and TRBJ1-1; D unresolved. V lost 5 bases to trimming and J lost 11 bases, with 18 bases between them. CDR1 is MNHEY and CDR2 is SMNVEV in the germline V gene (reference sequence). This CDR3 region has 13 residues. CDR3: CASSDTVISRAFF. The CDR3 nucleotides are TGTGCCAGCAGTGACACGGTGATCTCGAGGGCTTTCTTT.

This clone was observed once. V and J are TRBV6-5 and TRBJ1-1; D gene ambiguous. Germline V lookup: CDR1 MNHEY, CDR2 SVGAGI. V lost 0 bases to trimming and J lost 1 base, with 12 bases between them. The CDR3 runs to 16 residues. The CDR3: CASSYSISRENTEAFF. CDR3 bases: TGTGCCAGCAGTTACTCGATATCTAGGGAGAACACTGAAGCTTTCTTT.